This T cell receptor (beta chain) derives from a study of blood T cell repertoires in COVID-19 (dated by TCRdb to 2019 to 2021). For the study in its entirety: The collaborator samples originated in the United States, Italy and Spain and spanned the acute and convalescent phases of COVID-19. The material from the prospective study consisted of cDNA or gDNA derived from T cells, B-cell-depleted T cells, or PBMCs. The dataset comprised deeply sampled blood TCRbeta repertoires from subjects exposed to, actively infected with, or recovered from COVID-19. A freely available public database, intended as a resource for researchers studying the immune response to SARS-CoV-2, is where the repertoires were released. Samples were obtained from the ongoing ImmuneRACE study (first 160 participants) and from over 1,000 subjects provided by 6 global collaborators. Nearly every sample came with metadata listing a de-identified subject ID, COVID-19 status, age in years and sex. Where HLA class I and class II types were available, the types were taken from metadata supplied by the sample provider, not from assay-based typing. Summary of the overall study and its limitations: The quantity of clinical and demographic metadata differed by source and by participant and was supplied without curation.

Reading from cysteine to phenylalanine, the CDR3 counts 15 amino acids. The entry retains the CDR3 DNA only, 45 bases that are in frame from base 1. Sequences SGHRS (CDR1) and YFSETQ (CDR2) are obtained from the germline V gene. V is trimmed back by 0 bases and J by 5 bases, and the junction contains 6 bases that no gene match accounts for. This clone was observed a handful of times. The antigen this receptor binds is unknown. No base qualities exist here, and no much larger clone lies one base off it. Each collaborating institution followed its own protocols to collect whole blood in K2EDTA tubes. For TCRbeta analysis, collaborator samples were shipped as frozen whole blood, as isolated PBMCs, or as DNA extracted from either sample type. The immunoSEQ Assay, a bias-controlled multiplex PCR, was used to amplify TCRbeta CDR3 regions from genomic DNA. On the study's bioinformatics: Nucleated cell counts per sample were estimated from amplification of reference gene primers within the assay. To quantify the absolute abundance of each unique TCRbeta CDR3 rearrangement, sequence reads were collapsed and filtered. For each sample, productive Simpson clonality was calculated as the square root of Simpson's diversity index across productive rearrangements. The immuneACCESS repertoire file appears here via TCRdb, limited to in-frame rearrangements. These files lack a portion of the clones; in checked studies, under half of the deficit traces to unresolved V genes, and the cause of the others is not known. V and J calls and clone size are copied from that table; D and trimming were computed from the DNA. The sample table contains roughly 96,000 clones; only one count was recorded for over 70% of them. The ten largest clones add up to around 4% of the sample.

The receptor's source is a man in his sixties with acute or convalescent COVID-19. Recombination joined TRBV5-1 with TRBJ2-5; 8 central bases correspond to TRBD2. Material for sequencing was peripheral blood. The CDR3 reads CASSLAVGGAETQYF. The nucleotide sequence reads TGCGCCAGCAGCTTGGCGGTCGGGGGGGCGGAGACCCAGTACTTC.